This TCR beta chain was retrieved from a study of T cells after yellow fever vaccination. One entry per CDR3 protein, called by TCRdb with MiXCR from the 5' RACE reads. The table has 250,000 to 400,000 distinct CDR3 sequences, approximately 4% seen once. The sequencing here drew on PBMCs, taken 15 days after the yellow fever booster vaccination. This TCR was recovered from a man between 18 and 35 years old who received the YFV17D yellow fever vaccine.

The CDR3 DNA is TGCGCCAGCAGCCACCCCCTGGACAGGGGCCGCTCGCGGGAGACCCAGTACTTC. It is translated as CASSHPLDRGRSRETQYF. The chain is built from TRBV4-1 and TRBJ2-5; 9 bases are shared with TRBD1. The germline V gene encodes CDR1 MGHRA and CDR2 YSYEKL. The CDR3 is 18 amino acids. J lost 5 bases, V lost 3 bases, and 16 bases had no gene match.